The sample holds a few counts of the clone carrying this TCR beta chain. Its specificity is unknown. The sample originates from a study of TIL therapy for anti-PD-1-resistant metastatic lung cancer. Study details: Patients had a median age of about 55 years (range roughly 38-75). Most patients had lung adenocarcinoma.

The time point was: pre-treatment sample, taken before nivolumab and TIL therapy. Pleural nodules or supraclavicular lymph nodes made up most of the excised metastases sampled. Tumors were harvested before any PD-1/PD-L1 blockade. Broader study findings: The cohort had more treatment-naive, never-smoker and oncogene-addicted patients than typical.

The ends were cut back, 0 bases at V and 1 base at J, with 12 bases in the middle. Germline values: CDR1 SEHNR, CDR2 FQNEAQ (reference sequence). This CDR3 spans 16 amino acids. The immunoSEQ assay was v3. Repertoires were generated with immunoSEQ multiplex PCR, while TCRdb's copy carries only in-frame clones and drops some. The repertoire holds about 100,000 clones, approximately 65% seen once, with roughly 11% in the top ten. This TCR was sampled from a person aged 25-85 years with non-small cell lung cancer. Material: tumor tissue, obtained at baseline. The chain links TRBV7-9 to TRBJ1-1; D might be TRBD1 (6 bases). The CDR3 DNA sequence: TGTGCCAGCAGCTTAGCGAAGTGGGACACGAACACTGAAGCTTTCTTT. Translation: CASSLAKWDTNTEAFF.